These 16 T cell receptor beta chains came from one sample sequenced in a study of graft-versus-host responses after intestinal transplantation. Their cognate antigens are unknown. Libraries were prepared by immunoSEQ multiplex PCR; TCRdb keeps only in-frame clonotypes and omits some of them. Altogether approximately 75,000 clones are present, about 94% being singletons, with the ten largest covering over 0.4%. Source: unstimulated CD8+ T cells sorted from spleen or lymph node cells, taken before intestinal transplant. These TCRs come from a human donor who received an intestinal transplant.

The J gene is TRBJ2-7, the V gene TRBV2, with D tentatively TRBD2 (5 bases). The CDR3 is made up of 14 amino acids. V lost 3 bases and J lost 4, with 13 bases in between. Germline values: CDR1 SNHLY, CDR2 FYNNEI. The CDR3 DNA reads as TGTGCCAGCAGTGATGGACGGAGGAGTTACGAGCAGTACTTC. It translates to CASSDGRRSYEQYF. The variable domain in full, completed from reference TRBV2 and TRBJ2-7, reads EPEVTQTPSHQVTQMGQEVILRCVPISNHLYFYWYRQILGQKVEFLVSFYNNEISEKSEIFDDQFSVERPDGSNFTLKIRSTKLEDSAMYFCASSDGRRSYEQYFGPGTRLTVT.

J is TRBJ1-3 and V is TRBV6-1, with no clear D. This CDR3 is built from 13 residues. Germline-derived CDR1 and CDR2 are MNHNS and SASEGT. Trimming left V 0 bases short and J 4 bases short, with 4 bases between. The CDR3 coding sequence is TGTGCCAGCAGTGAAGCAGGAGGAAACACCATATATTTT. It translates to CASSEAGGNTIYF.

CDR3 sequence: CASSSPAGAYNEQFF. The CDR3 nucleotides read TGTGCCAGCAGCTCCCCGGCAGGAGCCTACAATGAGCAGTTCTTC. The chain recombines TRBV9 with TRBJ2-1; D is undetermined. V was trimmed by 4 bases and J by 2 bases, leaving 13 bases between them. Germline CDR1 and CDR2: SGDLS and YYNGEE. The CDR3 is made up of 15 amino acids.

This chain uses TRBV4-2 with TRBJ2-4, with no clear D. The CDR3 is made up of 15 amino acids. Germline CDR1 LGHNA, CDR2 YNFKEQ. V dropped 4 bases and J dropped 0 bases, with 10 bases sitting between them. The CDR3 region has the DNA TGTGCCAGCAGCCTTGATTCCTTAGCCAAAAACATTCAGTACTTC. It codes for CASSLDSLAKNIQYF.

The chain recombines TRBV28 with TRBJ2-7, with 13 bases aligning to TRBD2. This CDR3 has 14 residues. The germline V gene has CDR1 MDHEN and CDR2 SYDVKM. V lost 6 bases, J lost 6 bases, and 5 bases stayed unmatched. The CDR3 is CASRWTSGRTEQYF. In DNA form, the CDR3 reads TGTGCCAGCAGGTGGACTAGCGGGAGAACCGAGCAGTACTTC.

The V call is TRBV28, the J call TRBJ2-7, with unresolved D. The V end was cut by 5 bases, the J end by 1 base, with 12 bases between. Per the germline V gene, CDR1 is MDHEN and CDR2 is SYDVKM. This CDR3 is built from 14 residues. CDR3 sequence reads: CASSPEAVSYEQYF. The CDR3 region has the DNA TGTGCCAGCAGTCCCGAGGCCGTTTCCTACGAGCAGTACTTC.

The chain is built from TRBV15 and TRBJ2-2; D is undetermined. Germline V gene sequence: CDR1 LNHNV, CDR2 YYDKDF (reference sequence). This CDR3 spans 15 amino acids. The ends were cut back, 0 bases at V and 3 bases at J, with 8 bases in the middle. CDR3 in DNA: TGTGCCACCAGCAGAGAAGGAACAGACACCGGGGAGCTGTTTTTT. Residues: CATSREGTDTGELFF.

V gene TRBV30 combines with J gene TRBJ2-1; the D is unclear. Germline loops: CDR1 GTSNPN, CDR2 SVGIG (reference sequence). This CDR3 spans 13 amino acids. V lost 3 bases, J lost 4 bases, and 10 bases lay in between. The CDR3 sequence: CAWRVGGYNEQFF. In DNA form, the CDR3 reads TGTGCCTGGAGGGTAGGTGGGTACAATGAGCAGTTCTTC.

This chain uses TRBV14 with TRBJ1-2, with D tentatively TRBD1 (6 bases). The germline CDR1 and CDR2 sequences are SGHDN and FVKESK. This CDR3 is 14 amino acids long. Trimming took 0 bases from V and 6 from J, leaving 11 bases between them. Here the CDR3 reads CASSQDRGTHGYTF. The CDR3 DNA reads as TGTGCCAGCAGCCAAGATAGGGGGACCCATGGCTACACCTTC. Filled out from reference TRBV14 and TRBJ1-2, the complete variable domain reads EAGVTQFPSHSVIEKGQTVTLRCDPISGHDNLYWYRRVMGKEIKFLLHFVKESKQDESGMPNNRFLAERTGGTYSTLKVQPAELEDSGVYFCASSQDRGTHGYTFGSGTRLTVV.

The chain uses TRBV5-6 and TRBJ2-1; 7 bases fit TRBD2. The CDR3 has 15 residues. Looked up from germline, CDR1 is SGHDT and CDR2 is YYEEEE. V lost 5 bases and J lost 8; bases outside the gene matches: 13. CDR3: CASSLGGREYHEQFF. Written as DNA, the CDR3 is TGTGCCAGCAGTCTTGGCGGGCGGGAGTATCATGAGCAGTTCTTC.

The genes are TRBV7-6 and TRBJ2-1; no reliable D call. The V gene lost 3 bases and the J gene lost 6 bases, with 21 bases spanning the gap. Germline lookup yields CDR1 SGHVS and CDR2 FNYEAQ. This CDR3 is built from 17 residues. The CDR3 nucleotides are TGTGCCAGCAGCTTGAAGCTCCGGCATACAGTCTTCAATGAGCAGTTCTTC. It specifies CASSLKLRHTVFNEQFF.

The chain recombines TRBV27 with TRBJ2-7; possibly TRBD1 or TRBD2 for D (5 bases each). Germline V CDR1 and CDR2: MNHEY, SMNVEV (reference sequence). V was trimmed by 8 bases and J by 9 bases, leaving 26 bases between them. The CDR3 runs 15 residues. The CDR3: CASATTQVPWDVQYF. The CDR3 coding sequence is TGTGCCAGCGCCACAACGCAGGTCCCGTGGGACGTGCAGTACTTC.

The gene calls are TRBV11-2 and TRBJ2-1; 13 positions match TRBD2. Germline values: CDR1 SGHAT, CDR2 FQNNGV. V dropped 5 bases and J dropped 7; count of bases not matched to a gene: 5. The CDR3 is 15 amino acids. The CDR3 loop reads CASSRTSGSINEQFF. The CDR3 DNA follows: TGTGCCAGCAGCCGGACTAGCGGGAGCATTAATGAGCAGTTCTTC.

This sequence joins TRBV5-1 and TRBJ1-2, with TRBD1 as a possible D gene (6 bases). The CDR3 runs 14 residues. Trimming took off 1 base at V and 8 bases at J, with 15 bases between the two ends. CDR1 is SGHRS, CDR2 YFSETQ, per germline. CDR3 DNA sequence: TGCGCCAGCAGCTTGTTTGCAGGGGACGTCGGCTACACCTTC. Protein sequence: CASSLFAGDVGYTF.

As DNA, the CDR3 is TGTGCCAGCAGTCTCGGACAGGGAGAGATCGGCTACACCTTC. It encodes CASSLGQGEIGYTF. This chain connects TRBV27 to TRBJ1-2, with 8 bases fitting TRBD1. Trimming took 5 bases from V and 8 from J; bases not matched to a gene: 10. Per the germline V gene, CDR1 is MNHEY and CDR2 is SMNVEV (reference sequence). The CDR3 consists of 14 residues.

The gene calls are TRBV2 and TRBJ2-1; D is possibly TRBD2 (5 bases). The CDR3 length is 14 residues. Germline CDR1 and CDR2: SNHLY and FYNNEI. V dropped 8 bases and J dropped 0 bases, with 11 bases sitting between them. The CDR3 loop reads CASRWTASYNEQFF. CDR3 DNA sequence: TGTGCCAGCCGTTGGACTGCCTCCTACAATGAGCAGTTCTTC.